This T cell receptor beta chain stems from a study of T cells in Graves' hyperthyroidism and ophthalmopathy. This clonotype was counted ten times or more. Per the germline V gene, CDR1 is SNHLY and CDR2 is FYNNEI. The CDR3 spans 12 residues. V gave up 6 bases and J gave up 13 bases; unmatched junction bases: 9. There were TCR beta CDR3 regions amplified from RNA transcripts. A first-round RT-PCR of the TCR CDR3 used the HTBI primer set. MiXCR, run by TCRdb on the multiplex PCR reads, gives a single entry per CDR3 protein. The sample carries over 350,000 distinct CDR3 sequences, roughly 15% recorded once.

This rearrangement joins TRBV2 to TRBJ1-2; 9 bases are a match to TRBD1. Sequencing used blood. This receptor was obtained from a man aged 18 to 30 with Graves' ophthalmopathy. The CDR3 coding sequence is TGTGCCAGCAGCTGGGGGACAGGGCCTCTCACCTTC. As protein: CASSWGTGPLTF.